This TCR beta chain emerged from a study of T-cell reconstitution after alpha-beta-depleted transplantation in children. This clonotype came up a few times. Unique molecular identifiers were used to barcode this TCRbeta library. Each CDR3 protein is one row after TCRdb ran MiXCR on the PCR reads. The sample includes around 78,000 distinct CDR3 sequences, 14% seen only once; the top ten take 27%. The CDR3 is 11 amino acids. Trimming removed 10 bases from V and 0 bases from J, with 5 bases in between. Germline lookup yields CDR1 ENHRY and CDR2 SYGVKD. The receptor's source is a male patient under 10 years old who had a stem cell transplant for acute lymphoblastic leukemia, so the T cells may come from the graft donor. The V call is TRBV10-3, the J call TRBJ2-3, with D unresolved. This specimen consisted of PBMCs, mostly from graft donor cells, obtained 180 days after TCRalphabeta/CD19-depleted stem cell transplant. The CDR3 loop reads CATDSTDTQYF. The CDR3 DNA is TGTGCCACTGACAGCACAGATACGCAGTATTTT.